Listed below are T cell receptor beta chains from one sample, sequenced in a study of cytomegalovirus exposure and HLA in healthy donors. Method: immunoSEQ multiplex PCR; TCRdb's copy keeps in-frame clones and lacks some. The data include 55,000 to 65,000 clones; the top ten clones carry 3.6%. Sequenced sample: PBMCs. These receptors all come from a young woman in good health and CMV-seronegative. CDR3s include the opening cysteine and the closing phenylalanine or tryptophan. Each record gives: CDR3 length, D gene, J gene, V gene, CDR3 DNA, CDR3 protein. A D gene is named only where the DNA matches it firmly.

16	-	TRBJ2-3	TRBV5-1	TGCGCCAGCAGCCTATCAGCGGGCGCTAGCACAGATACGCAGTATTTT	CASSLSAGASTDTQYF
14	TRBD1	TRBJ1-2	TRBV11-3	TGTGCCAGCAGCTTGACAGGGGATAGTAATGGCTACACCTTC	CASSLTGDSNGYTF
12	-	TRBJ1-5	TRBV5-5	TGTGCCAGCAGCTTGGAGGGGCAGCCCCAGCATTTT	CASSLEGQPQHF
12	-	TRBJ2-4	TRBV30	TGTGCCTGGAGGGAGAGGGATAACATTCAGTACTTC	CAWRERDNIQYF
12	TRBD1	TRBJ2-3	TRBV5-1	TGCGCCAGCAGCTCAGGGGGAGATACGCAGTATTTT	CASSSGGDTQYF
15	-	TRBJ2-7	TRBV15	TGTGCCACCAGCGGTCACCTTAGCGTCACCTACGAGCAGTACTTC	CATSGHLSVTYEQYF
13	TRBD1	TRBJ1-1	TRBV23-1	TGCGCCAGCAGTCCGAAGACAGGGCCTGAAGCTTTCTTT	CASSPKTGPEAFF
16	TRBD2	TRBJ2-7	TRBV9	TGTGCCAGCAGCGTAGGACTAGCGGGGGGGCGGGACGAGCAGTACTTC	CASSVGLAGGRDEQYF
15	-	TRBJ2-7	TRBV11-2	TGTGCCAGCAGCTTAGGCCAGGGCCTCTCCTACGAGCAGTACTTC	CASSLGQGLSYEQYF
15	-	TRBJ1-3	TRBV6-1	TGTGCCAGCAGTGAAGGGGCGTACTCTGGAAACACCATATATTTT	CASSEGAYSGNTIYF
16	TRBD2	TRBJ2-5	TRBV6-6	TGTGCCAGCAGTTACTCTCGGCTAGCGGAGCCTTACGGGCAGTACTTC	CASSYSRLAEPYGQYF
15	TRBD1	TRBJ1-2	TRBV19	TGTGCCAGTAGTATCGTGGGGACAGCCAACTATGGCTACACCTTC	CASSIVGTANYGYTF
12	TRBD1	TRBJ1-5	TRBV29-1	TGCAGCGTTGGACAGGGGGACCAGCCCCAGCATTTT	CSVGQGDQPQHF
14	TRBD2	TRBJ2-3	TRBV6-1	TGTGCCAGCAGCGGGGGGGGGTCGACAGATACGCAGTATTTT	CASSGGGSTDTQYF
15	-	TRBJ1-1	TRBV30	TGTGCCTGGAGAGTTACAGGGAGGGGGGTGAATGAAGCTTTCTTT	CAWRVTGRGVNEAFF
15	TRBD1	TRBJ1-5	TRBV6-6	TGTGCCAGCAGTTACCCGGGGACAGCTAATCAGCCCCAGCATTTT	CASSYPGTANQPQHF
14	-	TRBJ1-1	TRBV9	TGTGCCAGCAGCCCGGGGGGGGTAAACACTGAAGCTTTCTTT	CASSPGGVNTEAFF
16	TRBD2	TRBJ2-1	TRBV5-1	TGCGCCAGCAGTTTAGCGGGAGAACGCACCGACAATGAGCAGTTCTTC	CASSLAGERTDNEQFF
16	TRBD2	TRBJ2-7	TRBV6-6	TGTGCCAGCAGTAATAGGCGGGAGGGCGGTCTAACCGAGCAGTACTTC	CASSNRREGGLTEQYF
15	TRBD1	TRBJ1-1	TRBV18	TGTGCCAGCTCACCAAGGACAGGAGCCAACACTGAAGCTTTCTTT	CASSPRTGANTEAFF
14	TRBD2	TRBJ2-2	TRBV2	TGTGCCAGCAGGAAGGAGCGGGGTGGCGGGGAGCTGTTTTTT	CASRKERGGGELFF
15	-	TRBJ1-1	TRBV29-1	TGCAGCGTCCGGAGTAGGGAGATCGAGAACACTGAAGCTTTCTTT	CSVRSREIENTEAFF
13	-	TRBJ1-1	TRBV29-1	TGCAGCGTTGGAACAGGAAAAGTGACTGAAGCTTTCTTT	CSVGTGKVTEAFF
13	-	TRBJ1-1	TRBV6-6	TGTGCCAGCAGTTACGAGAGGAACACTGAAGCTTTCTTT	CASSYERNTEAFF
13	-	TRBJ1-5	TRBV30	TGTGCCTGGAGTCTAAACCGAGATCAGCCCCAGCATTTT	CAWSLNRDQPQHF
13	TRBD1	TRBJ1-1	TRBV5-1	TGCGCCAGCAGTTCAGGACAGGTCGGTGAAGCTTTCTTT	CASSSGQVGEAFF